The 10 T cell receptor beta chains below come from one sample, sequenced in a study of cytomegalovirus exposure and HLA in healthy donors. The PCR contained 60 Vbeta and 13 Jbeta primers. Sequencing was performed with immunoSEQ multiplex PCR; in TCRdb, only in-frame clones are kept and a portion is missing. The table lists about 150,000 clones, around 82% of them singletons. The material sequenced was PBMCs. Receptors were obtained from a woman in her forties or fifties in good health and CMV-seropositive.

The chain is built from TRBV9 and TRBJ2-1; 9 bases line up with TRBD2. The V segment lost 3 bases and the J segment 5 bases; nucleotides outside the gene matches: 9. The CDR3 is 16 amino acids. The germline gives CDR1 SGDLS, CDR2 YYNGEE. The CDR3 nucleotides are TGTGCCAGCAGCGATAGAAGCGGGGGGTTTAACAATGAGCAGTTCTTC. Translating gives CASSDRSGGFNNEQFF.

This clone was recorded once. The gene calls are TRBV10-3 and TRBJ1-2, with D possibly TRBD1 on 5 matching bases. V was cut by 4 bases and J by 0 bases, with 15 bases left in between. CDR1 is ENHRY and CDR2 is SYGVKD in the germline V gene. This CDR3 comprises 16 residues. The CDR3 DNA reads as TGTGCCATCAGTGCCCCGGGGGGGGGAGCTAACTATGGCTACACCTTC. Encoded protein: CAISAPGGGANYGYTF.

The V gene is TRBV5-1, the J gene TRBJ1-6, with D possibly being TRBD1 (6 bases). CDR1 and CDR2 (germline): SGHRS, YFSETQ. Trimming stripped 4 bases from V and 6 bases from J, with 11 bases between. CDR3 length: 14 amino acids. CDR3 sequence reads: CASSLNRVNSPLHF. CDR3 sequence (DNA): TGCGCCAGCAGCCTGAACAGGGTTAATTCACCCCTCCACTTT.

The gene calls are TRBV19 and TRBJ2-1; 7 positions agree with TRBD2. Germline V CDR1 and CDR2: LNHDA, SQIVND (reference sequence). J gave up 6 bases and V 7 bases, and 12 bases lay outside the gene matches. This CDR3 is built from 15 residues. The CDR3 here is CASKAWTRRSNEQFF. The CDR3 nucleotides are TGTGCCAGTAAGGCTTGGACTAGGCGATCCAATGAGCAGTTCTTC. The full variable domain, completed using reference TRBV19 and TRBJ2-1, is DGGITQSPKYLFRKEGQNVTLSCEQNLNHDAMYWYRQDPGQGLRLIYYSQIVNDFQKGDIAEGYSVSREKKESFPLTVTSAQKNPTAFYLCASKAWTRRSNEQFFGPGTRLTVL.

The chain combines TRBV25-1 with TRBJ1-6, with 10 bases fitting TRBD1. The CDR3 contains 14 residues. Germline V gene lookup returns CDR1 MGHDK and CDR2 SYGVNS. Unmatched junction bases numbered 3, after V lost 2 bases and J lost 11 bases. CDR3 DNA sequence: TGTGCCAGCAGTGAACCGGGACAGGGGCCACCCCTCCACTTT. It encodes CASSEPGQGPPLHF. Full variable domain (remainder filled in from reference TRBV25-1 and TRBJ1-6): EADIYQTPRYLVIGTGKKITLECSQTMGHDKMYWYQQDPGMELHLIHYSYGVNSTEKGDLSSESTVSRIRTEHFPLTLESARPSHTSQYLCASSEPGQGPPLHFGNGTRLTVT.

This chain joins TRBV5-4 and TRBJ2-7, with TRBD2 as a possible D gene (6 bases). The length of the CDR3 is 15 residues. The germline V and J ends were trimmed by 3 bases and 6 bases, with 19 bases remaining between them. Germline V gene sequence: CDR1 SGHNT, CDR2 YYREEE (reference sequence). The CDR3 reads CASSWGVGTVVEQYF. CDR3 sequence (DNA): TGTGCCAGCAGCTGGGGGGTAGGGACCGTCGTCGAGCAGTACTTC.

The chain links TRBV18 to TRBJ1-4, with unresolved D. Germline V CDR1 and CDR2: KGHSH, LQKENI. Trimming removed 4 bases from V and 5 bases from J, with 11 bases in between. The CDR3 extends over 14 amino acids. The chain's CDR3 is CASSLYRSNEKLFF. Here the CDR3 DNA reads TGTGCCAGCTCACTTTACCGGTCAAATGAAAAACTGTTTTTT. The variable domain in full, with the rest retrieved from reference TRBV18 and TRBJ1-4, is NAGVMQNPRHLVRRRGQEARLRCSPMKGHSHVYWYRQLPEEGLKFMVYLQKENIIDESGMPKERFSAEFPKEGPSILRIQQVVRGDSAAYFCASSLYRSNEKLFFGSGTQLSVL.

To note about this clone: This sequence may be a read error, since a much larger clone differs from it by one base. The chain links TRBV19 to TRBJ1-1; 9 nucleotides line up with TRBD1. Trimming at V came to 9 bases and at J to 1 base, leaving 3 bases not matched to a gene. The CDR3 covers 13 residues. Per germline, CDR1 LNHDA and CDR2 SQIVND (reference sequence). Here the CDR3 reads CASRDRENTEAFF. In nucleotides, the CDR3 is TGTGCCAGCAGGGACAGGGAGAACACTGAAGCTTTCTTT.

The rearrangement links TRBV5-6 to TRBJ2-2; 11 bases line up with TRBD2. Germline V gives CDR1 SGHDT, CDR2 YYEEEE. This CDR3 is built from 16 residues. Unmatched junction bases numbered 5, after V lost 2 bases and J lost 5 bases. CDR3 sequence: CASSLLAGAGTGELFF. Written as DNA, the CDR3 is TGTGCCAGCAGCTTACTAGCGGGGGCAGGGACCGGGGAGCTGTTTTTT.

The CDR3 here is CASSWTSGGAGEQFF. CDR3 in DNA: TGTGCCAGCAGTTGGACTAGCGGGGGGGCGGGGGAGCAGTTCTTC. The rearrangement uses TRBV6-6 and TRBJ2-1, with TRBD2 identical over 15 bases. Looked up from germline, CDR1 is MNHNY and CDR2 is SVGAGI (reference sequence). The trim removed 4 bases at V and 10 bases at J, leaving 5 bases unmatched. The CDR3 is made up of 15 amino acids.